Presented here are 28 T cell receptor beta chains from one specimen sequenced in a study of cytotoxic CD8 clonotypes in ibrutinib-treated CLL. Assay used: immunoSEQ multiplex PCR; TCRdb lists only in-frame clones, some missing. The sample lists about 160,000 clones, roughly four fifths occurring once. Sequencing was performed on PBMCs, taken after 12 months of ibrutinib treatment. These receptors were obtained from a human donor with chronic lymphocytic leukemia.

The CDR3 spells CASSGGGSIIGELFF. The CDR3 DNA reads TGTGCCAGCAGTGGAGGAGGGTCCATCATCGGGGAGCTGTTTTTT. The chain has TRBV28 and TRBJ2-2; TRBD2 might be the D (6 bases). V was trimmed by 5 bases and J by 7 bases, leaving 17 bases between them. Germline loops: CDR1 MDHEN, CDR2 SYDVKM. This CDR3 has 15 amino acids.

The genes are TRBV7-2 and TRBJ1-4; D remains ambiguous. This CDR3 is built from 16 residues. CDR1 and CDR2 from the germline V gene are SGHTA and FQGNSA. The V gene lost 5 bases and the J gene lost 7 bases, with 20 bases spanning the gap. CDR3 sequence reads: CASSQAVVGRSEKLFF. The CDR3 nucleotides read TGTGCCAGCAGCCAAGCCGTGGTGGGGAGAAGTGAAAAACTGTTTTTT. The full variable domain, its missing parts supplied by reference TRBV7-2 and TRBJ1-4, is GAGVSQSPSNKVTEKGKDVELRCDPISGHTALYWYRQSLGQGLEFLIYFQGNSAPDKSGLPSDRFSAERTGGSVSTLTIQRTQQEDSAVYLCASSQAVVGRSEKLFFGSGTQLSVL.

The chain employs TRBV15 and TRBJ1-2; D unresolved. Trimming left V 3 bases short and J 4 bases short, with 27 bases between. In germline, CDR1 is LNHNV, CDR2 YYDKDF (reference sequence). This CDR3 has 19 amino acids. Here the CDR3 DNA reads TGTGCCACCAGCAGTCCCGGGAACAAGGATAGAGCAGTAGCCTATGGCTACACCTTC. Its translation is CATSSPGNKDRAVAYGYTF.

The V and J genes are TRBV6-5 and TRBJ1-4; a weak D match, TRBD1 (6 bases). CDR1 MNHEY and CDR2 SVGAGI come from the germline V gene. This CDR3 region has 16 residues. V lost 2 bases, J lost 0 bases, and 10 bases lay in between. The CDR3 bases are TGTGCCAGCAGTTACACCTGGACAGCAACTAATGAAAAACTGTTTTTT. Protein sequence: CASSYTWTATNEKLFF.

There are a few counts of this clone. This chain uses TRBV7-9 with TRBJ2-1; D gene ambiguous. V lost 3 bases, J lost 4 bases, and 13 bases lay in between. The CDR3 runs 15 residues. Germline-derived CDR1 and CDR2 are SEHNR and FQNEAQ (reference sequence). The CDR3 DNA reads TGTGCCAGCAGCTTGGCCTCGGGCTTTTACAATGAGCAGTTCTTC. Translating it yields CASSLASGFYNEQFF.

The chain is built from TRBV10-3 and TRBJ1-1; weak D call: TRBD1 (5 bases). Germline CDR1 ENHRY, CDR2 SYGVKD. V was trimmed by 8 bases and J by 5 bases, leaving 24 bases between them. This CDR3 is built from 16 residues. The CDR3 protein is CAIRTTGGTASTEAFF. CDR3 bases: TGTGCCATCCGGACCACGGGGGGGACGGCGAGTACTGAAGCTTTCTTT.

The chain is built from TRBV9 and TRBJ1-2; D gene ambiguous. Germline V gene lookup returns CDR1 SGDLS and CDR2 YYNGEE. This CDR3 comprises 15 residues. V was shortened by 0 bases and J by 0 bases, with 9 bases between the two germline ends. CDR3 amino acids: CASSVVPGPNYGYTF. In DNA, the CDR3 is TGTGCCAGCAGCGTAGTGCCAGGTCCTAACTATGGCTACACCTTC.

In its sample, this clone was seen once. The chain joins TRBV19 to TRBJ1-3, with a tentative D call TRBD1 (5 bases). V gave up 5 bases and J gave up 0 bases, with 11 bases separating them. Germline V gene lookup returns CDR1 LNHDA and CDR2 SQIVND (reference sequence). The CDR3 runs 15 residues. DNA of the CDR3: TGTGCCAGTAGTGCAGGGCCAAGCTCTGGAAACACCATATATTTT. This encodes CASSAGPSSGNTIYF.

Points on this clone: The sample carries other DNA sequences with the same CDR3. This rearrangement joins TRBV5-1 to TRBJ2-1, with TRBD2 as a possible D gene (5 bases). Germline assignment: CDR1 SGHRS and CDR2 YFSETQ. The V gene lost 0 bases and the J gene lost 2 bases, with 9 bases spanning the gap. The CDR3 has 15 residues. In DNA form, the CDR3 reads TGCGCCAGCAGCTTGGCCGGGGAACCCTACAATGAGCAGTTCTTC. Protein sequence: CASSLAGEPYNEQFF.

This clone occurred once. The chain has TRBV30 and TRBJ1-2, with D uncertain. The CDR3 is 13 amino acids. Between the trimmed V and J ends, which lost 2 bases and 3 bases, there was a span of 10 bases. The germline V gene has CDR1 GTSNPN and CDR2 SVGIG (reference sequence). The CDR3 loop reads CAWSSGFHYGYTF. CDR3 nucleotides: TGTGCCTGGAGTAGCGGATTCCACTATGGCTACACCTTC.

This chain joins TRBV2 and TRBJ2-3, with TRBD2 matching over 9 bases. The CDR3 runs 17 residues. V was pared by 2 bases and J by 1 base, with 7 bases of the junction left unmatched. Germline values: CDR1 SNHLY, CDR2 FYNNEI. The CDR3 region has the DNA TGTGCCAGCAGTGAAAGGCGGGGGGGCCGAGGCACAGATACGCAGTATTTT. Protein: CASSERRGGRGTDTQYF.

The chain employs TRBV6-5 and TRBJ2-1; 9 bases fit TRBD2. The CDR3 covers 14 residues. Germline V gene lookup returns CDR1 MNHEY and CDR2 SVGAGI. J was trimmed by 10 bases and V by 5 bases; bases with no gene match: 9. The DNA of the CDR3 is TGTGCCAGCAGTCCCGAAGGACTAGCGAGAGAGCAGTTCTTC. Translated, it gives CASSPEGLAREQFF.

A single count supports this clone. This chain connects TRBV28 to TRBJ2-1; TRBD1 aligns across 9 bases. V dropped 1 base and J dropped 5; count of bases not matched to a gene: 21. In germline, CDR1 is MDHEN, CDR2 SYDVKM. CDR3 size: 21 residues. Here the CDR3 DNA reads TGTGCCAGCAGTTTATACATCACCGGGACAGGGATTACCGGGGGAAACAATGAGCAGTTCTTC. Its translation is CASSLYITGTGITGGNNEQFF.

Here the CDR3 reads CASSQAGGDTDTQYF. The CDR3, as DNA: TGCGCCAGCAGCCAAGCGGGAGGGGACACAGATACGCAGTATTTT. The gene calls are TRBV4-3 and TRBJ2-3; 8 bases agree with TRBD2. The CDR3 runs to 15 residues. Germline CDR1 is LGHNA and CDR2 is YSLEER. After removal of 1 base from V and 2 bases from J, the junction contained 2 bases not matched to a gene.

V and J are TRBV10-3 and TRBJ2-7; 7 bases match TRBD2. Per germline, CDR1 ENHRY and CDR2 SYGVKD. V was clipped by 2 bases and J by 6 bases; unmatched bases: 7. CDR3 size: 14 residues. This CDR3 is CAISEEGGPAEQYF. For the CDR3, the DNA is TGTGCCATCAGTGAGGAGGGAGGGCCCGCCGAGCAGTACTTC.

The V call is TRBV5-1, the J call TRBJ2-5, with no clear D. The CDR3 extends over 14 amino acids. Looked up from germline, CDR1 is SGHRS and CDR2 is YFSETQ. V lost 3 bases and J 1 base, leaving 10 bases between the germline ends. DNA of the CDR3: TGCGCCAGCAGCTCCGGCGCCAGCCAAGAGACCCAGTACTTC. As protein: CASSSGASQETQYF.

The V call is TRBV5-6, the J call TRBJ2-7; 8 bases are a match to TRBD2. Trimming removed 0 bases from V and 4 bases from J; junction bases left unmatched: 9. Germline lookup yields CDR1 SGHDT and CDR2 YYEEEE. The CDR3 loop spans 16 amino acids. CDR3 sequence reads: CASSLVAAGGLYEQYF. For the CDR3, the DNA is TGTGCCAGCAGCTTGGTGGCGGCGGGGGGACTTTACGAGCAGTACTTC.

V usage is TRBV6-5 and J usage is TRBJ2-4; D not certain. Trimming cost V 2 bases and J 0 bases, with 11 bases left between them. CDR3 length: 16 residues. From germline, CDR1 is MNHEY and CDR2 SVGAGI. The CDR3 is CASSYLADLAKNIQYF. In DNA, the CDR3 is TGTGCCAGCAGTTACCTGGCAGACCTAGCCAAAAACATTCAGTACTTC.

This chain connects TRBV2 to TRBJ1-5; unclear D gene. The CDR3 has 14 residues. The ends were cut back, 3 bases at V and 7 bases at J, with 13 bases in the middle. Germline V gene sequence: CDR1 SNHLY, CDR2 FYNNEI. The CDR3 DNA reads TGTGCCAGCAGTGAGGCGAGAGGGTACCAGCCCCAGCATTTT. It translates to CASSEARGYQPQHF.

The sample holds a few counts of this clone. This chain connects TRBV13 to TRBJ1-3, with D possibly being TRBD1 (6 bases). Deletions cut 0 bases from V and 3 bases from J, with 18 bases between. The CDR3 spans 18 residues. In germline, CDR1 is PRHDT, CDR2 FYEKMQ (reference sequence). The CDR3 nucleotides read TGTGCCAGCAGCTTAGGCGCGGACAGAACCACAGGTGGAAACACCATATATTTT. Its translation is CASSLGADRTTGGNTIYF.

V is TRBV6-1 and J is TRBJ1-4; 12 nucleotides agree with TRBD1. The germline CDR1 and CDR2 sequences are MNHNS and SASEGT. With 3 bases clipped from V and 8 bases from J, the junction kept 4 bases outside the gene matches. CDR3 size: 15 residues. CDR3 region: CASSEGQGAWEKLFF. CDR3 bases: TGTGCCAGCAGTGAGGGACAGGGGGCGTGGGAAAAACTGTTTTTT.

The V gene is TRBV5-6, the J gene TRBJ2-7; the match to TRBD2 covers 9 bases. The J segment lost 3 bases and the V segment lost 0 bases, leaving 7 bases of the junction unmatched. This CDR3 spans 16 amino acids. Germline V lookup: CDR1 SGHDT, CDR2 YYEEEE. CDR3 coding DNA: TGTGCCAGCAGCTTGGAGGTAGCGGGAGACCTCTACGAGCAGTACTTC. Translating gives CASSLEVAGDLYEQYF.

This chain joins TRBV11-2 and TRBJ2-1; 7 bases align to TRBD2. CDR1 and CDR2 (germline): SGHAT, FQNNGV. V lost 1 base and J lost 12; bases outside the gene matches: 18. This CDR3 has 17 amino acids. The CDR3 DNA reads TGTGCCAGCAGCTTAGTGGGACTAAGGCCTAATCTTATATCGCAGTTCTTC. Amino acids: CASSLVGLRPNLISQFF.

V usage is TRBV27 and J usage is TRBJ2-3, with 8 bases lining up with TRBD1. The CDR3 length is 14 residues. V was clipped by 6 bases and J by 4 bases; unmatched bases: 6. Germline V lookup: CDR1 MNHEY, CDR2 SMNVEV (reference sequence). CDR3 region: CASSRDRGSDTQYF. DNA of the CDR3: TGTGCCAGCAGCCGCGACAGGGGATCAGATACGCAGTATTTT.

This clone is labeled medium-sized. The gene calls are TRBV29-1 and TRBJ2-1; 8 positions match TRBD2. CDR3 size: 17 residues. CDR1 and CDR2 (germline): SQVTM, ANQGSEA. The V segment lost 5 bases and the J segment 10 bases; nucleotides outside the gene matches: 22. This CDR3 reads CSVLSYLSSGRGEEQFF. DNA for the CDR3: TGCAGCGTTCTGTCATATCTCTCTAGCGGGCGGGGGGAGGAGCAGTTCTTC.

The chain is built from TRBV5-5 and TRBJ2-3, with TRBD2 matching 7 bases. With 4 bases clipped from V and 1 base from J, the junction kept 6 bases outside the gene matches. The CDR3 runs 15 residues. Germline V gene sequence: CDR1 SGHKS, CDR2 YYEKEE (reference sequence). The CDR3 spells CASSRGVLGTDTQYF. The CDR3 nucleotides are TGTGCCAGCAGCCGGGGGGTCTTGGGCACAGATACGCAGTATTTT.

This clone was observed a few times. This chain links TRBV5-1 with TRBJ2-1, with 10 bases that match TRBD2. The germline V gene has CDR1 SGHRS and CDR2 YFSETQ. V was pared by 0 bases and J by 9 bases, with 15 bases of the junction left unmatched. CDR3 length: 18 amino acids. CDR3 region: CASSLAVQAGGPLSEQFF. The DNA of the CDR3 is TGCGCCAGCAGCTTGGCCGTCCAAGCGGGAGGGCCTTTGAGTGAGCAGTTCTTC.

The chain is built from TRBV28 and TRBJ2-7; 7 bases are a match to TRBD1. Germline assignment: CDR1 MDHEN and CDR2 SYDVKM. The CDR3 is 14 amino acids. V lost 2 bases, J lost 2 bases, and 3 bases stayed unmatched. The CDR3 region is CASSLTGVPYEQYF. The CDR3, as DNA: TGTGCCAGCAGTTTAACAGGGGTCCCCTACGAGCAGTACTTC.